This TCR beta chain came from a study of blood T cell repertoires in COVID-19. Measured with immunoSEQ multiplex PCR; TCRdb has only the in-frame clones, and not every one. The profile shows some 190,000 clones, 70% to 90% of them singletons. The sequenced sample was peripheral blood. The origin of this receptor is a human donor with active or convalescent COVID-19. The donor label of this sample is uncertain.

As DNA, the CDR3 is TGTGCCTGGATTCGGGTTCGAGGGGGCTACACCTTC. Protein: CAWIRVRGGYTF. The genes are TRBV30 and TRBJ1-2; D is uncertain. The germline gives CDR1 GTSNPN, CDR2 SVGIG (reference sequence). V dropped 4 bases and J dropped 8 bases, with 14 bases sitting between them. The length of the CDR3 is 12 residues.